This T cell receptor (beta chain) was captured by sequencing in a study of blood T cell repertoires in COVID-19. For the study at large: Acute and convalescent COVID-19 samples came from the United States, Italy and Spain. T cells, B-cell-depleted T cells, or PBMCs provided the cDNA or gDNA that served as material.

The length of the CDR3 is 14 residues. Trimming cost V 9 bases and J 3 bases, with 14 bases left between them. Germline V lookup: CDR1 MDHEN, CDR2 SYDVKM. Seattle patient enrollment occurred during active infection, with longitudinal follow-up thereafter. Profiling relied on immunoSEQ multiplex PCR, and the TCRdb table lists in-frame clones only, not all of them. Of approximately 280,000 clones in the sample, approximately 84% were seen once. This chain connects TRBV28 to TRBJ1-4; D not certain. The sequenced material came from peripheral blood. The receptor was derived from a human donor with COVID-19, enrolled during active disease. The donor label of this sample is uncertain. DNA of the CDR3: TGTGCCAGTACTTCGTGGGGAGCTAATGAAAAACTGTTTTTT. It translates to CASTSWGANEKLFF.